Sequencing of this TCR beta chain was carried out in a study of T cell responses to AZD1222 COVID-19 vaccine. Of note for this clone: Its antigen is not identified.

Findings of the study overall: The donors showed a predominance of white British ancestry and of females, with possible underestimation of clonal diversity. Baseline seropositivity occurred in only 5 or 6 AZD1222 recipients. CD4 TCRs linked to vaccination spanned spike, dominating at 160-218 and 743-854. Close to half of spike-specific TCRs reportedly recognize unmutated variant regions.

The CDR3 runs to 16 residues. CDR1 and CDR2 from the germline V gene are KGHDR and SFDVKD. V was clipped by 2 bases and J by 1 base, with 11 bases between them. Sequencing used immunoSEQ multiplex PCR; TCRdb keeps in-frame clones, though not all of them. The sample has approximately 60,000 clones, 84% seen once; the top ten hold about 7%. The sequencing used peripheral blood, collected on day 0 of AZD1222 vaccination. This receptor was obtained from an adult in good health. The chain has TRBV24-1 and TRBJ1-5; unclear D gene. The CDR3 protein is CATSDSNLGSNQPQHF. Here the CDR3 DNA reads TGTGCCACCAGTGATTCGAACCTTGGGAGCAATCAGCCCCAGCATTTT.